The subject of this entry is one TCR beta chain. Donors had localized lung adenocarcinoma, a non-small cell lung cancer. The CDR3 sequence is 15 residues long. CDR1 MNHEY and CDR2 SVGAGI come from the germline V gene. With 0 bases removed from V and 5 bases from J, the gap between germline ends came to 10 bases. This sample was taken from a study of CD4 and CD8 cells across lung adenocarcinoma regions. MiXCR, run by TCRdb on the PCR reads, gives a single entry per CDR3 protein. Counted here are some 19,000 distinct CDR3 sequences, approximately 54% occurring once; the ten biggest clones make up about a quarter.

The sample consisted of CD8+ T cells from the center of a lung tumor. The receptor comes from a female donor with lung adenocarcinoma. The CD4 and CD8 labels of this study may be unreliable. The chain is built from TRBV6-5 and TRBJ2-2, with D unresolved. CDR3 bases: TGTGCCAGCAGTTACTCGAACCCGGGTACCGGGGAGCTGTTTTTT. Encoded protein: CASSYSNPGTGELFF.